This T cell receptor (beta chain) was sequenced for a study of T cells in Graves' hyperthyroidism and ophthalmopathy. Amplification yielded TCR beta CDR3 regions, with RNA transcripts as the source. Initially, a first-round RT-PCR of the TCR CDR3 employed the HTBI primer set. Via MiXCR, TCRdb re-called the multiplex PCR reads, giving one row per CDR3 protein. The sample yields a few hundred thousand distinct CDR3 sequences, roughly 16% seen once. This clonotype has at least ten counts. Germline CDR1 GTSNPN, CDR2 SVGIG (reference sequence). The ends were cut back, 7 bases at V and 2 bases at J, with 11 bases in the middle. The length of the CDR3 is 12 residues.

This TCR came from a middle-aged woman with Graves' ophthalmopathy. Sequenced sample: blood. J is TRBJ1-2 and V is TRBV30; TRBD1 is a possible D gene (5 bases). The CDR3 DNA sequence: TGTGCCTTAGACAGACTAAACTATGGCTACACCTTC. It encodes CALDRLNYGYTF.